This TCR beta chain came from a study of T cell changes during pregnancy in multiple sclerosis. Libraries were prepared by immunoSEQ multiplex PCR; TCRdb keeps only in-frame clonotypes and omits some of them. The table shows roughly 40,000 clones, with approximately 91% occurring only once. CDR1 SGHRS and CDR2 YFSETQ come from the germline V gene. The CDR3 contains 14 residues. V was clipped by 4 bases and J by 3 bases; unmatched bases: 5. The clonotype comes from a female donor with multiple sclerosis, enrolled in a pregnancy study. V is TRBV5-1 and J is TRBJ2-7, with 9 bases fitting TRBD1. Material: CD4+ T cells from peripheral blood mononuclear cells, obtained before pregnancy. CDR3 in DNA: TGCGCCAGCAGCCCGCAGGGACAGGGCTACGAGCAGTACTTC. Translated: CASSPQGQGYEQYF.